The 17 T cell receptor beta chains in this list originate from one sample, sequenced in a study of blood T cells in healthy people across ages. Sample-barcoded 5' priming and a J-beta primer mix drove a second PCR of about 6 to 12 cycles. From the 5' RACE reads, TCRdb called clonotypes with MiXCR, one entry per CDR3 protein. Of 800,000 to 1,000,000 distinct CDR3 sequences in the sample, 45% to 50% were seen once. Sequenced: blood. Every receptor here comes from a man aged 25 to 40 in good health.

This clonotype was detected once. The V and J genes are TRBV6-1 and TRBJ2-1; maybe TRBD1 (5 bases). The germline V gene has CDR1 MNHNS and CDR2 SASEGT. The CDR3 is 15 amino acids. V was trimmed by 6 bases and J by 13 bases, leaving 25 bases between them. CDR3 DNA sequence: TGTGCCAGCAGCCTCCGACAGCTCAGCCAAGAGACCCAGTTCTTC. Translated, it gives CASSLRQLSQETQFF.

The J gene is TRBJ1-1, the V gene TRBV5-1, with D possibly being TRBD1 (5 bases). This CDR3 is 16 amino acids long. The germline gives CDR1 SGHRS, CDR2 YFSETQ. V was shortened by 4 bases and J by 0 bases, with 16 bases between the two germline ends. The CDR3 loop reads CASSVAPGQVNTEAFF. The CDR3 bases are TGCGCCAGCAGCGTAGCCCCGGGGCAAGTGAACACTGAAGCTTTCTTT.

The rearrangement joins TRBV29-1 to TRBJ2-6, with 12 bases that match TRBD2. Looked up from germline, CDR1 is SQVTM and CDR2 is ANQGSEA. V trimming: 7 bases; J trimming: 0 bases; junction bases outside the gene matches: 4. The CDR3 is 16 amino acids. The CDR3 protein is CSGWTSGNSGANVLTF. The CDR3 nucleotides read TGCAGCGGGTGGACTAGCGGGAACTCTGGGGCCAACGTCCTGACTTTC.

V usage is TRBV19 and J usage is TRBJ2-4; TRBD2 agrees at 8 bases. Judging by the DNA end, TRBJ2-5 fits better; the J call may be wrong. The germline gives CDR1 LNHDA, CDR2 SQIVND (reference sequence). The CDR3 totals 17 residues. The CDR3 region is CASSRYPASGYMETQYF. CDR3 in DNA: TGTGCCAGTAGCAGGTATCCCGCTAGCGGGTACATGGAGACCCAGTACTTC.

This clonotype was seen more than once but under ten times. The chain links TRBV6-5 to TRBJ1-1, with D unresolved. The V end was cut by 2 bases, the J end by 0 bases, with 7 bases between. Germline V gives CDR1 MNHEY, CDR2 SVGAGI. CDR3 size: 14 residues. This CDR3 is CASSYGGLNTEAFF. CDR3 DNA: TGTGCCAGCAGTTACGGCGGCCTGAACACTGAAGCTTTCTTT.

On this clonotype itself: A read error may account for a junction end that differs from germline. The chain has TRBV29-1 and TRBJ2-1, with TRBD1 matching 9 bases. The CDR3 length is 14 residues. Germline lookup yields CDR1 SQVTM and CDR2 ANQGSEA. This CDR3 reads CGVRQGGQGNEQFF. In DNA, the CDR3 is TGCGGCGTAAGACAGGGGGGACAGGGCAATGAGCAGTTCTTC.

This rearrangement joins TRBV3-1 to TRBJ2-3; 10 nucleotides line up with TRBD2. V gave up 5 bases and J gave up 4 bases; unmatched junction bases: 6. The CDR3 is 15 amino acids. Germline V CDR1 and CDR2: LGHDT, YNNKEL (reference sequence). The CDR3 loop reads CASSEAGGPSDTQYF. CDR3 nucleotide sequence: TGTGCCAGCAGCGAAGCGGGGGGGCCATCAGATACGCAGTATTTT.

The rearrangement uses TRBV20-1 and TRBJ2-5; 9 bases line up with TRBD2. J gave up 0 bases and V 0 bases, and 5 bases lay outside the gene matches. CDR3 length: 16 amino acids. CDR1 is DFQATT, CDR2 SNEGSKA, per germline (reference sequence). CDR3 region: CSARDLLAGYQETQYF. The DNA of the CDR3 is TGCAGTGCTAGAGATCTTCTAGCGGGGTACCAAGAGACCCAGTACTTC.

This clonotype has more than one count but fewer than ten. The chain joins TRBV12-3 or TRBV12-4 to TRBJ2-1, with D unclear. V was pared by 2 bases and J by 15 bases, with 17 bases between. The CDR3 loop spans 13 amino acids. DNA for the CDR3: TGTGCCAGCAGTTTATCCGGGCCCCAACTTCTGTTCTTC. Translated: CASSLSGPQLLFF.

The genes are TRBV2 and TRBJ2-1; D is unclear. The CDR3 has 15 residues. Trimming cost V 1 base and J 2 bases, with 9 bases left between them. CDR1 is SNHLY, CDR2 FYNNEI, per germline. In DNA, the CDR3 is TGTGCCAGCAGTGAAGTGCCTTCCCCCTACAATGAGCAGTTCTTC. Residues: CASSEVPSPYNEQFF.

The CDR3 nucleotides are TGTGCCAGCACCGACGGGAGACAGGGGCGTAACTATGGCTACACCTTC. It is translated as CASTDGRQGRNYGYTF. V and J are TRBV6-2 or TRBV6-3 and TRBJ1-2, with 8 bases matching TRBD1. The CDR3 runs to 16 residues. V gave up 7 bases and J gave up 1 base; unmatched junction bases: 11. The germline gives CDR1 MNHEY, CDR2 SVGEGT.

In this sample, this clonotype turned up a few times. The CDR3 DNA reads TGTGCCAGCAGCTCCAACGGCCTTCGGGAAAAACTGTTTTTT. It encodes CASSSNGLREKLFF. This sequence joins TRBV27 and TRBJ1-4; no reliable D call. Germline V CDR1 and CDR2: MNHEY, SMNVEV (reference sequence). The CDR3 spans 14 residues. Trimming took off 6 bases at V and 8 bases at J, with 16 bases between the two ends.

This clonotype was found a few times. The rearrangement joins TRBV24-1 to TRBJ2-1, with 8 bases aligning to TRBD2. With V trimmed by 6 bases and J by 4 bases, 4 bases remained unmatched. The CDR3 covers 14 residues. Germline CDR1 and CDR2: KGHDR and SFDVKD. The CDR3 region has the DNA TGTGCCACCAGTTGGACGGGGGGGTACAATGAGCAGTTCTTC. Its protein product is CATSWTGGYNEQFF.

The sample holds a few counts of this clonotype. The junction departs from germline at one end; a sequencing error may be responsible. This chain uses TRBV7-7 with TRBJ2-5; TRBD1 or TRBD2 may be the D gene (5 bases each). The CDR3 has 15 residues. Looked up from germline, CDR1 is SSHAT and CDR2 is FNYEAQ (reference sequence). The chain's CDR3 is CASSVRSGAVETQYF. The CDR3 coding sequence is TGTGCTAGCAGCGTACGATCCGGGGCTGTGGAGACCCAGTACTTC.

This clonotype was recorded a few times. The CDR3 region has the DNA TGCAGTGCTTCTAGGACAGAACGTAACTATGGCTACACCTTC. Its translation: CSASRTERNYGYTF. The chain uses TRBV20-1 and TRBJ1-2, with D possibly matching TRBD1 (6 bases). The CDR3 runs to 14 residues. CDR1 DFQATT and CDR2 SNEGSKA come from the germline V gene (reference sequence). Trimming took off 5 bases at V and 1 base at J, with 14 bases between the two ends.

This clonotype occurred many times. This rearrangement joins TRBV5-5 to TRBJ1-1; D not certain. CDR1 and CDR2 from the germline V gene are SGHKS and YYEKEE (reference sequence). V was cut by 3 bases and J by 7 bases, with 16 bases left in between. This CDR3 contains 14 residues. CDR3 loop: CASSWLNGGGEAFF. In DNA form, the CDR3 reads TGTGCCAGCAGCTGGCTGAACGGCGGTGGTGAAGCTTTCTTT.

The V and J genes are TRBV20-1 and TRBJ1-1; no reliable D call. This CDR3 has 12 amino acids. Trimming removed 4 bases at V and 4 bases at J, with 10 bases between. Germline loops: CDR1 DFQATT, CDR2 SNEGSKA (reference sequence). The CDR3 sequence is CSAKDLVTEAFF. The CDR3 DNA is TGCAGTGCTAAGGATTTGGTCACTGAAGCTTTCTTT.